Here is one T cell receptor beta chain with its context. As yet, its antigen is unknown. These data originate in a study of OX40 agonist ivuxolimab in advanced cancers. Looking at the study overall: Patients were infused with ivuxolimab every 2 weeks at 0.01 to 10 mg/kg. Earlier treatment with anti-PD-1, anti-PD-L1 or anti-CTLA-4 was permitted, and around 43% had received some. Dose-escalation subjects each had hepatocellular carcinoma, melanoma, renal cell or head and neck cancer. Whole-study findings and limits: At 0.1 to 3.0 mg/kg, clonal expansion of CD4+ and CD8+ blood T cells had occurred by week 6.

CDR3 length equals 13 residues. The V end was cut by 8 bases, the J end by 7 bases, with 14 bases between. Germline values: CDR1 MDHEN, CDR2 SYDVKM. Sequenced by immunoSEQ multiplex PCR; TCRdb stores in-frame clones only, minus some. The sample has about 98,000 clones, 88% seen once. The chain carries TRBV28 and TRBJ1-4; D remains unclear. The TCR sequence derives from an adult with an advanced solid tumor such as melanoma, head and neck, liver or kidney cancer. Source: CD4+ or CD8+ T cells sorted from blood, taken in a trial of the OX40 agonist ivuxolimab. This CDR3 is CASWVGLGEKLFF. The CDR3 DNA reads as TGTGCCAGCTGGGTGGGGTTGGGTGAAAAACTGTTTTTT.